This TCR beta chain was obtained from a study of molecular identifiers for immune sequencing clone quantification. General study results and limits: Jurkat TCR RNA spiked in from one cell (amid more than 850,000 naive cells) was reportedly detectable. Barcode collisions between identical TCR molecules could shrink estimates of highly expanded clone sizes. Whereas naive cells kept under 1% of molecules in clones above 20 RNA copies, such clones held over 97% in effectors.

Between the trimmed V and J ends, which lost 5 bases and 0 bases, there was a span of 4 bases. Germline V lookup: CDR1 SGHAT, CDR2 FQNNGV. This CDR3 region has 12 residues. Via MiXCR, TCRdb re-called the PCR reads, giving one row per CDR3 protein. The sample contains 5,500 to 6,500 distinct CDR3 sequences, 15% to 20% of which appear only once. As for this clonotype: No antigen is known for it.

Sequenced input: naive CD8+ T cells from blood, with Jurkat cell RNA spiked in. The subset: FACS-sorted CD8+CD4-CCR7+CD45RA+ naive T cells. The source is a human donor in good health. Some libraries in this study had Jurkat cell RNA spiked in. The chain has TRBV11-2 and TRBJ1-1; D not certain. DNA for the CDR3: TGTGCCAGCAGCAAGGTGAACACTGAAGCTTTCTTT. Translation: CASSKVNTEAFF.